This T cell receptor beta chain was captured by sequencing in a study of blood T cell repertoires in COVID-19. The method was immunoSEQ multiplex PCR; TCRdb's version includes in-frame clones alone and lacks a portion of them. This sample has roughly 140,000 clones, with 75% to 85% found just once. The source material was peripheral blood. This clonotype was sampled from a woman between 50 and 59 years old in a cohort sampled during active or convalescent COVID-19.

CDR3 DNA: TGCGCCAGCAGCCAGGGGTCCCCGGGCAATGAGCAGTTCTTC. Protein sequence: CASSQGSPGNEQFF. This rearrangement joins TRBV5-1 to TRBJ2-1, with D perhaps matching TRBD1 (6 bases). CDR3 length equals 14 residues. Germline V gives CDR1 SGHRS, CDR2 YFSETQ. Trimming stripped 4 bases from V and 6 bases from J, with 14 bases between.